The 28 T cell receptor beta chains below were found in one sample sequenced in a study of blood T cell repertoires in COVID-19. Sequenced by immunoSEQ multiplex PCR; TCRdb stores in-frame clones only, minus some. The profile shows fewer than 300,000 clones, over 75% of them singletons. The source material was peripheral blood. The receptor source for this set is a human donor in a cohort sampled during active COVID-19.

This clone was recorded once. V usage is TRBV18 and J usage is TRBJ2-1; 8 bases agree with TRBD2. The CDR3 is 16 residues long. CDR1 is KGHSH, CDR2 LQKENI, per germline. The ends lost 3 bases at V and 4 bases at J; junction bases unmatched: 8. CDR3 bases: TGTGCCAGCTCACCCCCCCGGGGGGGACGGTACAATGAGCAGTTCTTC. Translation gives CASSPPRGGRYNEQFF.

V and J are TRBV6-1 and TRBJ1-5; TRBD1 might be the D (6 bases). V gave up 2 bases and J gave up 2 bases, with 13 bases separating them. Germline V gives CDR1 MNHNS, CDR2 SASEGT. The CDR3 runs to 16 residues. The CDR3 DNA follows: TGTGCCAGCAGTGAACAGGGGAACGGGGGCAATCAGCCCCAGCATTTT. Its protein product is CASSEQGNGGNQPQHF.

This chain joins TRBV12-3 or TRBV12-4 and TRBJ1-1; TRBD1 aligns across 9 bases. Trimming at V came to 6 bases and at J to 7 bases, leaving 6 bases not matched to a gene. There are 13 residues in the CDR3. The CDR3 protein is CASSRDRAREAFF. As DNA, the CDR3 is TGTGCCAGCAGCCGGGACAGGGCCCGTGAAGCTTTCTTT.

The chain couples TRBV28 to TRBJ2-7; 7 bases line up with TRBD1. CDR1 and CDR2 (germline): MDHEN, SYDVKM. With 2 bases clipped from V and 6 bases from J, the junction kept 7 bases outside the gene matches. This CDR3 has 14 residues. The DNA for the CDR3 is TGTGCCAGCAGTTTAAACAGGGGAGCCGGCGAGCAGTACTTC. Encoded protein: CASSLNRGAGEQYF.

This clone was seen a single time. The chain has TRBV6-2 or TRBV6-3 and TRBJ1-1; TRBD1 is a possible D gene (5 bases). The germline CDR1 and CDR2 sequences are MNHEY and SVGEGT. Trimming removed 2 bases at V and 1 base at J, with 14 bases between. CDR3 size: 16 residues. Here the CDR3 DNA reads TGTGCCAGCAGTTACGATAGGACAACCCAGAACACTGAAGCTTTCTTT. Protein sequence: CASSYDRTTQNTEAFF.

The rearrangement uses TRBV7-8 and TRBJ2-1, with D perhaps matching TRBD1 (5 bases). The V and J ends lost 5 bases and 7 bases respectively, with 18 bases between them. The CDR3 covers 15 residues. Germline V gene lookup returns CDR1 SGHVS and CDR2 FQNEAQ. CDR3 bases: TGTGCCAGCAGCCCAAGGGGTTTGCAAATAAATGAGCAGTTCTTC. Translating gives CASSPRGLQINEQFF.

This clone was seen repeatedly, ten times or more. CDR3 loop: CASAGLSLNTEAFF. CDR3 bases: TGTGCCTCAGCAGGGTTGTCTTTGAACACTGAAGCTTTCTTT. The V gene is TRBV27, the J gene TRBJ1-1; TRBD1 might be the D (5 bases). From germline, CDR1 is MNHEY and CDR2 SMNVEV (reference sequence). V was trimmed by 11 bases and J by 0 bases, leaving 16 bases between them. This CDR3 spans 14 amino acids.

Comments on this clone: Other nucleotide sequences in the sample specify the same CDR3. The chain recombines TRBV6-1 with TRBJ2-7, with 9 bases fitting TRBD2. V gave up 0 bases and J gave up 0 bases; unmatched junction bases: 0. The CDR3 consists of 15 residues. Germline CDR1 MNHNS, CDR2 SASEGT. CDR3 loop: CASSEASGSSYEQYF. CDR3 DNA: TGTGCCAGCAGTGAAGCTAGCGGGAGCTCCTACGAGCAGTACTTC.

This clone was counted a single time. This chain connects TRBV6-5 to TRBJ2-5, with D maybe TRBD2 (5 bases). CDR3 size: 13 residues. Germline V gene lookup returns CDR1 MNHEY and CDR2 SVGAGI. Between the trimmed V and J ends, which lost 6 bases and 0 bases, there was a span of 8 bases. CDR3 sequence (DNA): TGTGCCAGCAGACTAGGGAACCAAGAGACCCAGTACTTC. It codes for CASRLGNQETQYF.

The rearrangement joins TRBV7-2 to TRBJ2-3; 8 bases are a match to TRBD2. Germline V CDR1 and CDR2: SGHTA, FQGNSA. Germline trimming cut 0 bases from V and 3 bases from J; bases unmatched to any gene: 2. The CDR3 spans 15 residues. This chain's CDR3 is CASSLASGVTDTQYF. The CDR3, as DNA: TGTGCCAGCAGCTTAGCTAGCGGGGTAACAGATACGCAGTATTTT.

Comments on this clone: Germline is not matched at one junction end, which may reflect a read error. V and J are TRBV6-5 and TRBJ1-1; D is perhaps TRBD1 (6 bases). The CDR3 covers 15 residues. Germline values: CDR1 MNHEY, CDR2 SVGAGI. Written as DNA, the CDR3 is TGTGCCAGCAGGTACTTAGACAAGGGGGATACTGAAGCTTTCTTT. Its translation: CASRYLDKGDTEAFF.

This clone was picked up one time. The genes are TRBV13 and TRBJ2-3, with D perhaps matching TRBD2 (6 bases). Per the germline V gene, CDR1 is PRHDT and CDR2 is FYEKMQ (reference sequence). Deletions cut 5 bases from V and 2 bases from J, with 20 bases between. This CDR3 comprises 17 residues. DNA for the CDR3: TGTGCCAGCAGCCCCGAAAGCACCCGGGGGTACACAGATACGCAGTATTTT. Translation: CASSPESTRGYTDTQYF.

The chain carries TRBV6-4 and TRBJ2-2; 10 nucleotides align to TRBD1. V shed 6 bases, J shed 4 bases, and the junction held 8 bases outside the gene matches. The CDR3 extends over 16 amino acids. Per the germline V gene, CDR1 is MRHNA and CDR2 is SNTAGT. The CDR3 sequence: CASRADRGAGTGELFF. In DNA, the CDR3 is TGTGCCAGCAGAGCGGACAGGGGGGCCGGCACCGGGGAGCTGTTTTTT.

The chain joins TRBV12-5 to TRBJ2-1, with 7 bases lining up with TRBD2. This CDR3 comprises 16 residues. J gave up 6 bases and V 3 bases, and 11 bases lay outside the gene matches. The germline CDR1 and CDR2 sequences are LGHNT and FRNRAP. The CDR3 reads CASGFKYGEGSNEQFF. The CDR3 DNA reads TGTGCTAGTGGTTTTAAGTACGGGGAGGGAAGCAATGAGCAGTTCTTC. The variable domain in full, completed from reference TRBV12-5 and TRBJ2-1, reads DARVTQTPRHKVTEMGQEVTMRCQPILGHNTVFWYRQTMMQGLELLAYFRNRAPLDDSGMPKDRFSAEMPDATLATLKIQPSEPRDSAVYFCASGFKYGEGSNEQFFGPGTRLTVL.

The J gene is TRBJ1-1, the V gene TRBV5-1; a weak D match, TRBD1 (6 bases). Germline V gene data show CDR1 as SGHRS and CDR2 as YFSETQ. Trimming took off 1 base at V and 0 bases at J, with 13 bases between the two ends. There are 16 residues in the CDR3. This CDR3 reads CASSLRAGAVNTEAFF. In DNA, the CDR3 is TGCGCCAGCAGCTTGCGGGCAGGGGCGGTGAACACTGAAGCTTTCTTT.

The J gene is TRBJ2-7, the V gene TRBV9; 11 nucleotides match TRBD2. This CDR3 has 16 amino acids. V dropped 0 bases and J dropped 2; count of bases not matched to a gene: 4. In germline, CDR1 is SGDLS, CDR2 YYNGEE. DNA for the CDR3: TGTGCCAGCAGCGTAGTCCCGACTAGCGGGACCTACGAGCAGTACTTC. Protein sequence: CASSVVPTSGTYEQYF.

CDR3 sequence reads: CATISTPVNTEAFF. The CDR3 nucleotides read TGTGCCACTATATCAACGCCCGTGAACACTGAAGCTTTCTTT. The chain employs TRBV6-6 and TRBJ1-1; D remains unclear. CDR1 and CDR2 from the germline V gene are MNHNY and SVGAGI (reference sequence). The V and J ends lost 10 bases and 0 bases respectively, with 15 bases between them. This CDR3 spans 14 amino acids.

The chain carries TRBV3-1 (or the pseudogene TRBV3-2) and TRBJ2-2, with 11 nucleotides matching TRBD2. CDR3 size: 20 residues. Germline assignment: CDR1 LGHDT and CDR2 YNNKEL (reference sequence). The J segment lost 3 bases and the V segment lost 0 bases, leaving 12 bases of the junction unmatched. CDR3 DNA sequence: TGTGCCAGCAGCCAAGACTGGGCTAGCGGGAGGTTTTGGGACACCGGGGAGCTGTTTTTT. Translation gives CASSQDWASGRFWDTGELFF.

The genes are TRBV6-5 and TRBJ2-7, with a tentative D call TRBD2 (5 bases). CDR1 and CDR2 (germline): MNHEY, SVGAGI. This CDR3 is 13 amino acids long. V shed 8 bases and J shed 2 bases, with 13 bases lying between them. The CDR3, as DNA: TGTGCCAGCGGTCCCTCCGGGACCTACGAGCAGTACTTC. It yields the protein CASGPSGTYEQYF.

This clone was detected ten times or more. This chain connects TRBV19 to TRBJ1-1; D is possibly TRBD1 (6 bases). Germline V gives CDR1 LNHDA, CDR2 SQIVND (reference sequence). The CDR3 sequence is 14 residues long. Trimming stripped 4 bases from V and 1 base from J, with 10 bases between. Here the CDR3 DNA reads TGTGCCAGTAGTAAACAGGGCCCGAACACTGAAGCTTTCTTT. This translates into CASSKQGPNTEAFF.

This rearrangement joins TRBV7-2 to TRBJ1-5, with D tentatively TRBD1 (5 bases). CDR1 and CDR2 (germline): SGHTA, FQGNSA. Trimming removed 0 bases at V and 7 bases at J, with 7 bases between. The CDR3 extends over 13 amino acids. CDR3 sequence (DNA): TGTGCCAGCAGCTTAGCGGGGCGCCAGCCCCAGCATTTT. Its protein is CASSLAGRQPQHF.

The chain uses TRBV5-1 and TRBJ2-7; 11 bases are a match to TRBD2. Germline V gene data show CDR1 as SGHRS and CDR2 as YFSETQ. V was pared by 0 bases and J by 5 bases, with 10 bases of the junction left unmatched. This CDR3 contains 17 residues. CDR3 sequence (DNA): TGCGCCAGCAGCTTGGCCCTCGAGACTAGCGGGACCAACGAGCAGTACTTC. Protein: CASSLALETSGTNEQYF. The entire variable domain, with the rest obtained from reference TRBV5-1 and TRBJ2-7, is as follows: KAGVTQTPRYLIKTRGQQVTLSCSPISGHRSVSWYQQTPGQGLQFLFEYFSETQRNKGNFPGRFSGRQFSNSRSEMNVSTLELGDSALYLCASSLALETSGTNEQYFGPGTRLTVT.

The V gene is TRBV18, the J gene TRBJ2-7, with TRBD1 identical over 9 bases. The CDR3 loop spans 16 amino acids. Germline V gene data show CDR1 as KGHSH and CDR2 as LQKENI. Unmatched junction bases numbered 11, after V lost 6 bases and J lost 2 bases. CDR3 sequence: CASSPTGGQFPYEQYF. CDR3 nucleotides: TGTGCCAGCTCCCCGACAGGGGGACAGTTCCCCTACGAGCAGTACTTC.

The gene calls are TRBV7-9 and TRBJ2-3, with TRBD2 matching over 9 bases. Germline CDR1 reads SEHNR; CDR2 reads FQNEAQ (reference sequence). Trimming removed 5 bases from V and 3 bases from J; junction bases left unmatched: 9. The CDR3 spans 16 residues. This CDR3 reads CASSQSSGIWTDTQYF. In DNA form, the CDR3 reads TGTGCCAGCAGCCAATCTAGCGGGATTTGGACAGATACGCAGTATTTT.

This sequence joins TRBV24-1 and TRBJ2-7, with 7 bases matching TRBD1. The J segment lost 0 bases and the V segment lost 4 bases, leaving 2 bases of the junction unmatched. CDR3 length: 14 residues. The germline CDR1 and CDR2 sequences are KGHDR and SFDVKD. CDR3 protein: CATSDPGGSYEQYF. CDR3 DNA sequence: TGTGCCACCAGTGACCCAGGGGGCTCCTACGAGCAGTACTTC.

The rearrangement uses TRBV24-1 and TRBJ2-1; 15 positions match TRBD2. J gave up 8 bases and V 4 bases, and 5 bases lay outside the gene matches. CDR1 is KGHDR and CDR2 is SFDVKD in the germline V gene. This CDR3 comprises 16 residues. This CDR3 is CATSDPGLAGGYEQFF. CDR3 nucleotides: TGTGCCACCAGTGACCCGGGACTAGCGGGGGGCTATGAGCAGTTCTTC.

This CDR3 is CASSLLGARQGAYEQYF. The DNA of the CDR3 is TGCGCCAGCAGCCTACTTGGGGCCAGACAGGGGGCCTACGAGCAGTACTTC. The rearrangement uses TRBV4-1 and TRBJ2-7, with TRBD1 matching 9 bases. Germline CDR1 MGHRA, CDR2 YSYEKL. This CDR3 spans 17 amino acids. The ends lost 4 bases at V and 2 bases at J; junction bases unmatched: 12.

The chain is built from TRBV7-9 and TRBJ2-7; no clear D gene. The CDR3 totals 12 residues. V was trimmed by 1 base and J by 9 bases, leaving 10 bases between them. Looked up from germline, CDR1 is SEHNR and CDR2 is FQNEAQ (reference sequence). CDR3 DNA: TGTGCCAGCAGCTTAGTGGGCGAATGGCAGTACTTC. This translates into CASSLVGEWQYF.